One and the same sample provided the 27 T cell receptor beta chains below, sequenced in a study of blood T cell repertoires in COVID-19. Profiled with immunoSEQ multiplex PCR; TCRdb holds only in-frame clones, not every one. This table holds fewer than 200,000 clones, about four fifths found once. The specimen sequenced was peripheral blood. Receptor source: a man in his sixties with acute or convalescent COVID-19.

The rearrangement joins TRBV3-1 (or the pseudogene TRBV3-2) to TRBJ1-1, with a weak D call TRBD1 (5 bases). The CDR3 is 14 amino acids. V was cut by 1 base and J by 5 bases, with 11 bases left in between. The germline gives CDR1 LGHDT, CDR2 YNNKEL (reference sequence). The CDR3 coding sequence is TGTGCCAGCAGCCAAGTTCAGGGCGAGACTGAAGCTTTCTTT. Protein sequence: CASSQVQGETEAFF.

The chain employs TRBV9 and TRBJ2-1, with 10 nucleotides matching TRBD1. With V trimmed by 0 bases and J by 6 bases, 0 bases remained unmatched. The CDR3 runs 14 residues. Germline loops: CDR1 SGDLS, CDR2 YYNGEE. CDR3 amino acids: CASSVGQGANEQFF. In nucleotides, the CDR3 is TGTGCCAGCAGCGTAGGACAGGGGGCCAATGAGCAGTTCTTC.

The rearrangement uses TRBV19 and TRBJ2-1, with 8 bases aligning to TRBD1. Germline values: CDR1 LNHDA, CDR2 SQIVND (reference sequence). The CDR3 runs to 17 residues. The V segment lost 0 bases and the J segment 5 bases; nucleotides outside the gene matches: 9. For the CDR3, the DNA is TGTGCCAGTAGTATAGATCGCATCCAGGGGGCCCACAATGAGCAGTTCTTC. It yields the protein CASSIDRIQGAHNEQFF.

This clone was seen once. The chain combines TRBV2 with TRBJ2-1; 9 bases map to TRBD2. Germline trimming cut 10 bases from V and 5 bases from J; bases unmatched to any gene: 12. From germline, CDR1 is SNHLY and CDR2 FYNNEI. The CDR3 consists of 15 residues. CDR3 nucleotide sequence: TGTGCCACCCAAGAGGACCTAGCGGGACACAATGAGCAGTTCTTC. The encoded protein is CATQEDLAGHNEQFF.

The chain joins TRBV4-2 to TRBJ1-5; the D is unclear. Between the trimmed V and J ends, which lost 3 bases and 2 bases, there was a span of 17 bases. The CDR3 covers 17 residues. Germline V gene lookup returns CDR1 LGHNA and CDR2 YNFKEQ. CDR3 protein: CASSHSLNGGGNQPQHF. The DNA for the CDR3 is TGTGCCAGCAGCCATTCCCTCAATGGCGGGGGCAATCAGCCCCAGCATTTT.

The chain links TRBV19 to TRBJ1-2, with 7 bases identical to TRBD1. The trim removed 6 bases at V and 1 base at J, leaving 8 bases unmatched. Germline V lookup: CDR1 LNHDA, CDR2 SQIVND (reference sequence). The CDR3 loop spans 15 amino acids. CDR3 bases: TGTGCCAGTAGCGAGGGGACAGACTTTAACTATGGCTACACCTTC. It yields the protein CASSEGTDFNYGYTF. The full variable domain, in which reference TRBV19 and TRBJ1-2 provide the parts outside the CDR3, is DGGITQSPKYLFRKEGQNVTLSCEQNLNHDAMYWYRQDPGQGLRLIYYSQIVNDFQKGDIAEGYSVSREKKESFPLTVTSAQKNPTAFYLCASSEGTDFNYGYTFGSGTRLTVV.

V usage is TRBV19 and J usage is TRBJ2-7; the D gene is possibly TRBD2 (6 bases). Germline V lookup: CDR1 LNHDA, CDR2 SQIVND (reference sequence). The CDR3 contains 14 residues. V lost 5 bases and J lost 5, with 16 bases in between. CDR3 residues: CASSSSEGWDEQYF. In nucleotides, the CDR3 is TGTGCCAGTAGTTCTAGCGAGGGCTGGGACGAGCAGTACTTC.

The V and J genes are TRBV4-1 and TRBJ1-1, with TRBD1 as a possible D gene (5 bases). Germline V gene sequence: CDR1 MGHRA, CDR2 YSYEKL. Deletions cut 2 bases from V and 7 bases from J, with 11 bases between. This CDR3 spans 13 amino acids. The CDR3 is CASSQRARGEAFF. CDR3 in DNA: TGCGCCAGCAGCCAAAGGGCAAGGGGTGAAGCTTTCTTT.

This clone was detected a few times. J is TRBJ2-1 and V is TRBV6-1; D is perhaps TRBD2 (5 bases). Germline V gene lookup returns CDR1 MNHNS and CDR2 SASEGT. The germline V and J ends were trimmed by 3 bases and 0 bases, with 9 bases remaining between them. The CDR3 spans 15 residues. In DNA, the CDR3 is TGTGCCAGCAGTGAGTCCACTAGCTCCTACAATGAGCAGTTCTTC. Translated: CASSESTSSYNEQFF.

This clone showed up just a few times. The chain employs TRBV2 and TRBJ1-5; 7 positions agree with TRBD1. In germline, CDR1 is SNHLY, CDR2 FYNNEI. CDR3 length: 16 residues. V dropped 2 bases and J dropped 5; count of bases not matched to a gene: 9. The CDR3: CASSEQGRGLDQPQHF. In DNA, the CDR3 is TGTGCCAGCAGTGAACAAGGTAGGGGGCTCGATCAGCCCCAGCATTTT.

This clone occurred once. The chain uses TRBV12-3 or TRBV12-4 and TRBJ1-4, with D hard to call. Trimming took 5 bases from V and 4 from J, leaving 2 bases between them. The CDR3 extends over 11 amino acids. The CDR3 nucleotides read TGTGCCAGCAGTCTTAATGAAAAACTGTTTTTT. As protein: CASSLNEKLFF.

This chain joins TRBV7-3 and TRBJ2-3, with 11 bases that match TRBD2. V was pared by 5 bases and J by 0 bases, with 7 bases of the junction left unmatched. This CDR3 spans 17 amino acids. CDR1 is SGHTA, CDR2 FQGTGA, per germline. The CDR3 region is CASSPGLAGPSTDTQYF. The CDR3 coding sequence is TGTGCCAGCAGCCCCGGACTAGCGGGCCCCAGCACAGATACGCAGTATTTT. Complete variable domain (other parts from reference TRBV7-3 and TRBJ2-3): GAGVSQTPSNKVTEKGKYVELRCDPISGHTALYWYRQSLGQGPEFLIYFQGTGAADDSGLPNDRFFAVRPEGSVSTLKIQRTERGDSAVYLCASSPGLAGPSTDTQYFGPGTRLTVL.

This rearrangement joins TRBV6-1 to TRBJ1-1; D is undetermined. The CDR3 totals 13 residues. Trimming removed 2 bases at V and 1 base at J, with 5 bases between. Germline values: CDR1 MNHNS, CDR2 SASEGT. CDR3 sequence (DNA): TGTGCCAGCAGTGAAACGGGGAACACTGAAGCTTTCTTT. Amino acid sequence: CASSETGNTEAFF.

CDR3 DNA sequence: TGCGCCAGCAGCTTGGCCGGGGAAGAAGTCCCTATTTCACCCCTCCACTTT. Its protein is CASSLAGEEVPISPLHF. The V gene is TRBV5-1, the J gene TRBJ1-6; D uncertain. The CDR3 is made up of 17 amino acids. Germline-derived CDR1 and CDR2 are SGHRS and YFSETQ. The V end lost 0 bases, the J end lost 9 bases, and 19 bases lay between the germline ends.

The chain joins TRBV6-1 to TRBJ2-3; TRBD2 agrees at 10 bases. Germline trimming cut 0 bases from V and 4 bases from J; bases unmatched to any gene: 4. This CDR3 spans 16 amino acids. Germline CDR1 reads MNHNS; CDR2 reads SASEGT. The CDR3 is CASSEAGSGGADTQYF. In DNA form, the CDR3 reads TGTGCCAGCAGTGAAGCGGGGAGCGGGGGGGCAGATACGCAGTATTTT.

This clone is a singleton in its sample. The chain employs TRBV10-3 and TRBJ1-3, with a tentative D call TRBD1 (6 bases). V was shortened by 4 bases and J by 2 bases, with 12 bases between the two germline ends. This CDR3 has 15 residues. CDR1 is ENHRY, CDR2 SYGVKD, per germline. DNA of the CDR3: TGTGCCATCAGTGTAGGGGGTTCGACTGGAAACACCATATATTTT. Its translation: CAISVGGSTGNTIYF.

This clone was recorded once. The V call is TRBV19, the J call TRBJ2-2; D might be TRBD2 (6 bases). V was shortened by 1 base and J by 1 base, with 13 bases between the two germline ends. The CDR3 runs 17 residues. CDR1 and CDR2 (germline): LNHDA, SQIVND (reference sequence). The CDR3 region is CASSIGASGLNTGELFF. The CDR3 DNA reads as TGTGCCAGTAGTATAGGTGCCAGCGGGCTGAACACCGGGGAGCTGTTTTTT.

The table lists this clone with a few counts. The chain joins TRBV15 to TRBJ1-1; 9 bases map to TRBD1. Germline lookup yields CDR1 LNHNV and CDR2 YYDKDF (reference sequence). The CDR3 is 14 residues long. The V gene end was trimmed by 3 bases and the J gene end by 5 bases; junction bases not matched to a gene: 4. The CDR3 loop reads CATSRAGQGTEAFF. The CDR3 DNA sequence: TGTGCCACCAGCAGGGCCGGACAGGGGACTGAAGCTTTCTTT.

The chain couples TRBV6-5 to TRBJ1-6, with 10 bases identical to TRBD1. The CDR3 runs to 15 residues. Germline V CDR1 and CDR2: MNHEY, SVGAGI. The trim removed 2 bases at V and 10 bases at J, leaving 5 bases unmatched. In DNA, the CDR3 is TGTGCCAGCAGTTACACCGGGACAGGGGAATCACCCCTCCACTTT. The encoded protein is CASSYTGTGESPLHF.

This rearrangement joins TRBV18 to TRBJ2-1; a possible D gene is TRBD1 (6 bases). Trimming took 3 bases from V and 6 from J, leaving 12 bases between them. The CDR3 contains 14 residues. Germline V lookup: CDR1 KGHSH, CDR2 LQKENI. The CDR3 nucleotides are TGTGCCAGCTCACCTACCGGGACAATCAATGAGCAGTTCTTC. It is translated as CASSPTGTINEQFF.

V is TRBV12-3 or TRBV12-4 and J is TRBJ2-2; D gene uncertain. CDR3 length: 12 amino acids. Trimming shortened V by 4 bases and J by 5 bases, and 5 bases separated the two germline ends. As DNA, the CDR3 is TGTGCCAGCAGTTCAATTACCGGGGAGCTGTTTTTT. This translates into CASSSITGELFF.

The chain has TRBV6-1 and TRBJ2-7; 7 positions agree with TRBD1. Unmatched junction bases numbered 9, after V lost 3 bases and J lost 1 base. This CDR3 has 16 residues. Germline values: CDR1 MNHNS, CDR2 SASEGT. CDR3 residues: CASSDPAGTASYEQYF. As DNA, the CDR3 is TGTGCCAGCAGTGACCCCGCCGGGACAGCTTCCTACGAGCAGTACTTC.

The chain carries TRBV7-9 and TRBJ1-1; no definite D call. The germline V gene encodes CDR1 SEHNR and CDR2 FQNEAQ (reference sequence). The CDR3 is 15 amino acids. Between the trimmed V and J ends, which lost 1 base and 0 bases, there was a span of 9 bases. The CDR3 bases are TGTGCCAGCAGCTTAGAAACATATTTGAACACTGAAGCTTTCTTT. It yields the protein CASSLETYLNTEAFF.

In its sample, this clone was seen a few times. This chain joins TRBV7-2 and TRBJ1-5; perhaps TRBD1 as D (5 bases). Trimming pared 1 base from V and 1 base from J, leaving 8 bases between. The CDR3 consists of 15 residues. Germline V gene data show CDR1 as SGHTA and CDR2 as FQGNSA. CDR3 residues: CASSLEAGSNQPQHF. The CDR3 DNA sequence: TGTGCCAGCAGCTTAGAGGCAGGGAGCAATCAGCCCCAGCATTTT.

This chain joins TRBV29-1 and TRBJ1-2; 7 bases fit TRBD1. The CDR3 is 15 residues long. The germline gives CDR1 SQVTM, CDR2 ANQGSEA. The J segment lost 1 base and the V segment lost 4 bases, leaving 9 bases of the junction unmatched. The CDR3 loop is CSVGGPRQGNYGYTF. The DNA for the CDR3 is TGCAGCGTTGGCGGGCCCCGACAGGGTAACTATGGCTACACCTTC.

The genes are TRBV5-8 and TRBJ2-7, with 9 positions matching TRBD1. Germline CDR1 SGHTS, CDR2 YDEGEE. The ends lost 3 bases at V and 7 bases at J; junction bases unmatched: 5. The CDR3 length is 13 residues. The CDR3 sequence is CASSWTGAGEQYF. The CDR3 DNA reads as TGTGCCAGCAGCTGGACAGGGGCGGGGGAGCAGTACTTC.

The J gene is TRBJ1-4, the V gene TRBV5-1; D may be TRBD1 (6 bases). The CDR3 loop spans 18 amino acids. CDR1 and CDR2 from the germline V gene are SGHRS and YFSETQ. Trimming stripped 0 bases from V and 7 bases from J, with 22 bases between. The CDR3 loop is CASSLGQLFRGVSEKLFF. CDR3 DNA sequence: TGCGCCAGCAGCTTGGGCCAATTATTCAGGGGAGTAAGTGAAAAACTGTTTTTT.